A selection of T cell receptor beta chains follows, all from one sample in a study of control samples from healthy donors and cancer patients. Produced via immunoSEQ multiplex PCR; TCRdb's table is partial and in-frame only. The sample includes approximately 100,000 clones, 90% of them seen just once. The sequencing input was blood. The receptors derive from a human donor in good health. The donor label of this sample is uncertain. Each CDR3 is given without its conserved first and last residue. Where a row states a size, it is once, few, many or the class of an expanded clone; other rows omit it.

cdr3_aa clone_size j_call v_call
ASALFLAVLDEQY - TRBJ2-7 TRBV5-6
ASSLKKGPGDPRYSNQPQH - TRBJ1-5 TRBV7-3
ASSPSNRGEAF - TRBJ1-1 TRBV18
ASSTAGGGNQPQH - TRBJ1-5 TRBV19
ASSEAPGNTGELF - TRBJ2-2 TRBV6-1
ASSVGEGAF - TRBJ1-1 TRBV25-1
ASSPRGVSGGTEAF - TRBJ1-1 TRBV18
AWSEVGQPQH - TRBJ1-5 TRBV30
AISNRDTYGYT once TRBJ1-2 TRBV10-3
ASSQDSSAGADTQY - TRBJ2-3 TRBV4-1
ASSESYLVSGGQVNPHHQPQH - TRBJ1-5 TRBV2
ASRWETLATQY once TRBJ2-5 TRBV2
ASSHSVTGELF - TRBJ2-2 TRBV3-1/TRBV3-2
ASSQDSGQGADTQY few TRBJ2-3 TRBV4-1
ASSLGDSPYGYT - TRBJ1-2 TRBV11-2
ASSLDGGSGETQY - TRBJ2-5 TRBV7-7
ASSIGGNQPQH - TRBJ1-5 TRBV18
ASSLGRGTDYGYT - TRBJ1-2 TRBV7-2
ASSDGTSPF - TRBJ2-1 TRBV5-1
ASSSSSLGNEQY - TRBJ2-7 TRBV7-9
ASSADRFNYEQY - TRBJ2-7 TRBV9
ASSHLGESPSVDGYT - TRBJ1-2 TRBV14
SALYNEQF - TRBJ2-1 TRBV20-1
ASSQMTKVYEQY - TRBJ2-7 TRBV14
ASSEVQGRMLNYGYT once TRBJ1-2 TRBV6-1
ASSQDSSPYSGNTIY - TRBJ1-3 TRBV14
ASKTGGVGQEKLF - TRBJ1-4 TRBV19
ASSKAITGYPRDLGNYGYT - TRBJ1-2 TRBV21-1
ASSPERGNEQF - TRBJ2-1 TRBV4-2
ASSLAIGQGSAEQF - TRBJ2-1 TRBV5-1
ASSQGPVGGGGETQY - TRBJ2-5 TRBV3-1/TRBV3-2
ATKASGDGYT - TRBJ1-2 TRBV10-3
ASSPPMGGSGANVLT - TRBJ2-6 TRBV18
ASSYSSSTDTQY - TRBJ2-3 TRBV6-5
ASSGRLPQETQY - TRBJ2-5 TRBV2
ASSQDRSSYNSPLH - TRBJ1-6 TRBV6-1
ASSLANEQF - TRBJ2-1 TRBV6-2/TRBV6-3
ASSPTASGNTIY - TRBJ1-3 TRBV5-1
AIGALTNTGELF - TRBJ2-2 TRBV10-3
AWSWGKDTEAF once TRBJ1-1 TRBV30
ASSLAETGELF - TRBJ2-2 TRBV5-1
ASSLLAGKGTDTQY - TRBJ2-3 TRBV28
ASSLRNEQY - TRBJ2-7 TRBV27
ASSLSPAVNSPLH - TRBJ1-6 TRBV27
ASSYQGSNEKLF - TRBJ1-4 TRBV7-9
ASSPRQGAGYGYT - TRBJ1-2 TRBV4-2
ASSLGGTNEKLF - TRBJ1-4 TRBV7-9
ASSPQTGFVNTEAF - TRBJ1-1 TRBV11-2
ASTALAGGAGEQF once TRBJ2-1 TRBV7-2
ASSQRVNEKLF - TRBJ1-4 TRBV4-1
ASSLRTGGEETQY - TRBJ2-5 TRBV18